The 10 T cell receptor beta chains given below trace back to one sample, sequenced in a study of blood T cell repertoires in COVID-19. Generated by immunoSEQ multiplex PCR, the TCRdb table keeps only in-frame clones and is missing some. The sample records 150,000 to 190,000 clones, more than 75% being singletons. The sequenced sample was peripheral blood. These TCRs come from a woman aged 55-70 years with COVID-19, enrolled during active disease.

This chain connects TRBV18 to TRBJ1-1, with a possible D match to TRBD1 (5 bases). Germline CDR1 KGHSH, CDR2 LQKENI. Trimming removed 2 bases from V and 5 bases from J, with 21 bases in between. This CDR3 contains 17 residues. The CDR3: CASSPTSGRGEGTEAFF. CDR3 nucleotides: TGTGCCAGCTCACCAACATCAGGGAGGGGTGAAGGAACTGAAGCTTTCTTT.

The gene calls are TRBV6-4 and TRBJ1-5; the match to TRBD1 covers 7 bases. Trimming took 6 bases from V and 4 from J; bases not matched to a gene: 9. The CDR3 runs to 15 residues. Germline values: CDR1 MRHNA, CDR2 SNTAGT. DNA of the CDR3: TGTGCCAGCAGCCTTCACAGGGGTCCAAATCAGCCCCAGCATTTT. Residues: CASSLHRGPNQPQHF.

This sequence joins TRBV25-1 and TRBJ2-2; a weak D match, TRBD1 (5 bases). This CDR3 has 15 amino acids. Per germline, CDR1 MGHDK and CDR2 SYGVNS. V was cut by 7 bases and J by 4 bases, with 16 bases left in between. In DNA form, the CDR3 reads TGTGCCAGCAAGGGCAGGGCGAGGAGCACCGGGGAGCTGTTTTTT. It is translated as CASKGRARSTGELFF.

The DNA of the CDR3 is TGTGCCAGTAGGCCGCTAGAGGGAGGGAAAGAGACCCAGTACTTC. It specifies CASRPLEGGKETQYF. This chain joins TRBV19 and TRBJ2-5; TRBD2 matches at 7 bases. J was trimmed by 3 bases and V by 6 bases; bases with no gene match: 10. The germline CDR1 and CDR2 sequences are LNHDA and SQIVND (reference sequence). The CDR3 contains 15 residues.

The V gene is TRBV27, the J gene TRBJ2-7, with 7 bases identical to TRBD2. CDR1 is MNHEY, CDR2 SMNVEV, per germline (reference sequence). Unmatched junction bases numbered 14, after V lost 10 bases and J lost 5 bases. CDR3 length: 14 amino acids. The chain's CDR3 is CATCRVAGLNEQYF. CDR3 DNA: TGTGCCACCTGTAGGGTAGCGGGTCTTAACGAGCAGTACTTC.

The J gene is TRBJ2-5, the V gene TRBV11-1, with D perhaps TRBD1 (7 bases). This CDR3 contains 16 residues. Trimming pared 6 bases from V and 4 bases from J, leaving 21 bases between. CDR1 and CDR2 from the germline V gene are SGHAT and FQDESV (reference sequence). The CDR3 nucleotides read TGTGCCAGCAGAAAATTGGCAGGGGGGTTTTCAGAGACCCAGTACTTC. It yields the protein CASRKLAGGFSETQYF.

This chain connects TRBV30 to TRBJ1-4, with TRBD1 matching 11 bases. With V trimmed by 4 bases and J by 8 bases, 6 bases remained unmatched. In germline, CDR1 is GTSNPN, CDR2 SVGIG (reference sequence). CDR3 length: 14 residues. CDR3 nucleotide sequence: TGTGCCTGGACCACGGGACAGGGGGGCGAAAAACTGTTTTTT. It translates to CAWTTGQGGEKLFF.

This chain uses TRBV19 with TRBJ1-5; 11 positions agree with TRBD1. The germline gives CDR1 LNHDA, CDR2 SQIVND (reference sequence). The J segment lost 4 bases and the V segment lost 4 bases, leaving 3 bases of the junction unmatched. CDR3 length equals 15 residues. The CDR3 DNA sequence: TGTGCCAGTAGTACCGGGACAGGGGGTAATCAGCCCCAGCATTTT. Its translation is CASSTGTGGNQPQHF.

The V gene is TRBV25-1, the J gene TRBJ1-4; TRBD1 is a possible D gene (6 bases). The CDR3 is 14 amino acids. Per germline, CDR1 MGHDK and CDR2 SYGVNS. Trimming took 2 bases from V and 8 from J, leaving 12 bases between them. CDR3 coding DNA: TGTGCCAGCAGTGAAGGAGGGAGGGGGGAAAAACTGTTTTTT. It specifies CASSEGGRGEKLFF.

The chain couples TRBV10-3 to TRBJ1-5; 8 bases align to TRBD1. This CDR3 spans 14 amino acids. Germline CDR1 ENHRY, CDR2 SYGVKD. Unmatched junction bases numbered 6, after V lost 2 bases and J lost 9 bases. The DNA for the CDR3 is TGTGCCATCAGTGAGAGACAGGGGTTATGGCCCCAGCATTTT. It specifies CAISERQGLWPQHF.